One sample yielded the 26 T cell receptor beta chains listed below, sequenced in a study of PD-L1 blockade in urothelial cancer. TCRdb keeps only in-frame clones here, not all; method: immunoSEQ multiplex PCR. Among about 100,000 clones listed, approximately 86% were seen once. Sequences were derived from PBMCs, sampled around atezolizumab (anti-PD-L1) treatment. The source of these receptors is a man between 45 and 60 years old with urothelial cancer.

The rearrangement uses TRBV7-3 and TRBJ2-1, with D tentatively TRBD2 (5 bases). The CDR3 covers 15 residues. CDR1 SGHTA and CDR2 FQGTGA come from the germline V gene. Trimming took 5 bases from V and 4 from J, leaving 15 bases between them. The CDR3 reads CASSAGRPGYNEQFF. The CDR3 DNA follows: TGTGCCAGCAGCGCCGGACGACCGGGGTACAATGAGCAGTTCTTC.

V gene TRBV6-5 combines with J gene TRBJ2-2, with 8 bases matching TRBD1. The germline CDR1 and CDR2 sequences are MNHEY and SVGAGI. The CDR3 extends over 15 amino acids. The junction had 8 bases not matched to a gene; V was cut back by 6 bases and J by 5 bases. The CDR3: CASSHRGAVTGELFF. CDR3 DNA sequence: TGTGCCAGCAGCCACAGGGGGGCGGTTACCGGGGAGCTGTTTTTT.

The chain recombines TRBV19 with TRBJ2-3, with 12 positions matching TRBD2. In germline, CDR1 is LNHDA, CDR2 SQIVND (reference sequence). The CDR3 is 16 amino acids. V lost 5 bases to trimming and J lost 8 bases; unmatched junction nucleotides: 11. The CDR3 DNA sequence: TGTGCCAGTAGTGATCCGGGACTAGCGGGTGAGAGTACGCAGTATTTT. This translates into CASSDPGLAGESTQYF.

The gene calls are TRBV5-1 and TRBJ2-5, with 9 nucleotides matching TRBD2. The ends lost 8 bases at V and 5 bases at J; junction bases unmatched: 7. The germline V gene has CDR1 SGHRS and CDR2 YFSETQ. The CDR3 has 13 amino acids. CDR3 sequence reads: CASKAGGGETQYF. The CDR3 coding sequence is TGCGCCAGTAAAGCGGGAGGAGGTGAGACCCAGTACTTC.

The gene calls are TRBV18 and TRBJ1-1; D is possibly TRBD1 (5 bases). The CDR3 extends over 14 amino acids. Germline lookup yields CDR1 KGHSH and CDR2 LQKENI. V was pared by 2 bases and J by 4 bases, with 11 bases between. In DNA, the CDR3 is TGTGCCAGCTCACCATTGGGGGAGGGCACTGAAGCTTTCTTT. Encoded protein: CASSPLGEGTEAFF.

This clone has only a few counts. J is TRBJ2-7 and V is TRBV7-9; D remains ambiguous. V shed 3 bases and J shed 2 bases, with 8 bases lying between them. Looked up from germline, CDR1 is SEHNR and CDR2 is FQNEAQ (reference sequence). This CDR3 contains 13 residues. CDR3 bases: TGTGCCAGCAGCTTCTCCGGAGCCTACGAGCAGTACTTC. It specifies CASSFSGAYEQYF.

This rearrangement joins TRBV10-3 to TRBJ2-1, with a possible D match to TRBD2 (5 bases). The CDR3 extends over 12 amino acids. The V end lost 3 bases, the J end lost 9 bases, and 9 bases lay between the germline ends. Germline CDR1 reads ENHRY; CDR2 reads SYGVKD. CDR3 sequence: CAISERGPEQFF. CDR3 sequence (DNA): TGTGCCATCAGTGAACGGGGTCCTGAGCAGTTCTTC.

The chain joins TRBV28 to TRBJ2-1; TRBD2 might be the D (5 bases). The CDR3 length is 12 residues. Trimming cost V 6 bases and J 9 bases, with 12 bases left between them. Germline CDR1 reads MDHEN; CDR2 reads SYDVKM. The CDR3 is CASRVRAGEQFF. CDR3 bases: TGTGCCAGCAGAGTTCGGGCGGGTGAGCAGTTCTTC.

The V call is TRBV7-8, the J call TRBJ2-1; 7 positions match TRBD1. Germline V CDR1 and CDR2: SGHVS, FQNEAQ. The CDR3 is made up of 13 amino acids. V was pared by 5 bases and J by 10 bases, with 8 bases of the junction left unmatched. CDR3 DNA sequence: TGTGCCAGCAGCAGTACAGGGGTTCAAGAGCAGTTCTTC. Amino acid sequence: CASSSTGVQEQFF.

The rearrangement links TRBV6-5 to TRBJ2-2, with 10 bases lining up with TRBD2. V trimming: 2 bases; J trimming: 5 bases; junction bases outside the gene matches: 5. Germline V CDR1 and CDR2: MNHEY, SVGAGI. The CDR3 contains 16 residues. The CDR3 loop is CASSYHGLADTGELFF. Written as DNA, the CDR3 is TGTGCCAGCAGTTACCATGGACTAGCGGATACCGGGGAGCTGTTTTTT.

This sequence joins TRBV19 and TRBJ2-5; 8 bases fit TRBD2. The ends lost 4 bases at V and 3 bases at J; junction bases unmatched: 4. This CDR3 spans 14 amino acids. Per germline, CDR1 LNHDA and CDR2 SQIVND (reference sequence). The CDR3 sequence: CASSTPGREETQYF. The CDR3 nucleotides read TGTGCCAGTAGTACCCCCGGGAGGGAAGAGACCCAGTACTTC.

The rearrangement uses TRBV7-8 and TRBJ1-4; D unresolved. This CDR3 comprises 15 residues. CDR1 SGHVS and CDR2 FQNEAQ come from the germline V gene. V dropped 1 base and J dropped 3 bases, with 9 bases sitting between them. CDR3 sequence: CASSLEVSPNEKLFF. CDR3 in DNA: TGTGCCAGCAGCTTAGAAGTGAGCCCTAATGAAAAACTGTTTTTT.

V usage is TRBV18 and J usage is TRBJ2-1; possible D gene TRBD2, 6 bases. V was shortened by 4 bases and J by 1 base, with 14 bases between the two germline ends. CDR3 size: 16 residues. Germline assignment: CDR1 KGHSH and CDR2 LQKENI. The chain's CDR3 is CASSRAEAGSYNEQFF. DNA of the CDR3: TGTGCCAGCTCACGAGCTGAAGCGGGTTCCTACAATGAGCAGTTCTTC.

The chain uses TRBV7-2 and TRBJ2-2; 9 bases match TRBD2. The CDR3 totals 16 residues. Germline CDR1 SGHTA, CDR2 FQGNSA. The V segment lost 5 bases and the J segment 3 bases; nucleotides outside the gene matches: 7. The CDR3 here is CASSATGLAHTGELFF. CDR3 bases: TGTGCCAGCAGCGCGACAGGACTAGCGCACACCGGGGAGCTGTTTTTT.

The genes are TRBV5-5 and TRBJ1-4; possible D gene TRBD1, 6 bases. CDR1 SGHKS and CDR2 YYEKEE come from the germline V gene (reference sequence). Trimming cost V 1 base and J 5 bases, with 15 bases left between them. The CDR3 has 16 residues. CDR3 sequence: CASSLNLAGANEKLFF. In DNA, the CDR3 is TGTGCCAGCAGCTTGAATCTGGCAGGGGCGAATGAAAAACTGTTTTTT.

The chain is built from TRBV28 and TRBJ1-5, with TRBD1 as a possible D gene (5 bases). Germline assignment: CDR1 MDHEN and CDR2 SYDVKM. There are 13 residues in the CDR3. V gave up 7 bases and J gave up 4 bases, with 11 bases separating them. CDR3 amino acids: CASTPQGNQPQHF. The CDR3 coding sequence is TGTGCCAGCACCCCGCAGGGAAATCAGCCCCAGCATTTT.

The chain recombines TRBV10-1 with TRBJ2-1; TRBD2 agrees at 13 bases. V gave up 5 bases and J gave up 7 bases; unmatched junction bases: 8. Germline V gene data show CDR1 as WNHNN and CDR2 as SYGVQD (reference sequence). The CDR3 runs to 16 residues. CDR3 in amino acids: CASSRGTSGILNEQFF. As DNA, the CDR3 is TGCGCCAGCAGTAGAGGGACTAGCGGGATCTTAAATGAGCAGTTCTTC.

The chain recombines TRBV6-6 with TRBJ2-5, with TRBD1 identical over 7 bases. The DNA end lines up better with TRBJ2-7; the J call may be wrong. CDR3 length: 15 amino acids. Per germline, CDR1 MNHNY and CDR2 SVGAGI (reference sequence). The CDR3 bases are TGTGCCAGCAGTTACAGGGCAGGGGGTGAGCACGAGCAGTACTTC. Translated, it gives CASSYRAGGEHEQYF.

The V call is TRBV9, the J call TRBJ2-7; D perhaps matches TRBD1 (5 bases). Germline CDR1 is SGDLS and CDR2 is YYNGEE. The CDR3 contains 14 residues. V lost 0 bases to trimming and J lost 5 bases, with 12 bases between them. In nucleotides, the CDR3 is TGTGCCAGCAGCGTAGGGGCAGGGTGGGACGAGCAGTACTTC. Protein: CASSVGAGWDEQYF. Drawing the rest from reference TRBV9 and TRBJ2-7, the complete variable domain is DSGVTQTPKHLITATGQRVTLRCSPRSGDLSVYWYQQSLDQGLQFLIQYYNGEERAKGNILERFSAQQFPDLHSELNLSSLELGDSALYFCASSVGAGWDEQYFGPGTRLTVT.

The CDR3 is CATQAGGTDTQYF. DNA of the CDR3: TGTGCCACTCAAGCGGGGGGCACAGATACGCAGTATTTT. The gene calls are TRBV10-3 and TRBJ2-3; 8 bases fit TRBD2. The germline V gene has CDR1 ENHRY and CDR2 SYGVKD. The V and J ends lost 10 bases and 1 base, in that order; junction bases with no gene match: 4. The CDR3 extends over 13 amino acids.

The chain has TRBV5-6 and TRBJ2-1; 11 bases align to TRBD2. The CDR3 runs to 14 residues. V was clipped by 0 bases and J by 14 bases; unmatched bases: 7. Germline values: CDR1 SGHDT, CDR2 YYEEEE. The CDR3 spells CASSLGLAGGTKFF. The CDR3 DNA reads TGTGCCAGCAGCTTGGGTCTAGCGGGAGGAACTAAGTTCTTC.

J is TRBJ2-3 and V is TRBV5-1; 13 bases agree with TRBD2. This CDR3 has 16 amino acids. Germline CDR1 is SGHRS and CDR2 is YFSETQ. V gave up 7 bases and J gave up 3 bases; unmatched junction bases: 8. Written as DNA, the CDR3 is TGCGCCAGCCGGACTTCGACTAGCGGGAGGACAGATACGCAGTATTTT. Protein sequence: CASRTSTSGRTDTQYF.

The rearrangement uses TRBV2 and TRBJ2-3, with 10 bases identical to TRBD2. V shed 6 bases and J 2 bases; nucleotides not matched to a gene: 8. The CDR3 runs 16 residues. Germline CDR1 SNHLY, CDR2 FYNNEI. The CDR3 protein is CASSPRTSGYTDTQYF. CDR3 nucleotide sequence: TGTGCCAGCAGCCCAAGGACTAGCGGATACACAGATACGCAGTATTTT.

This clone was seen only once. V and J are TRBV27 and TRBJ2-3; D call uncertain. CDR3 length equals 13 residues. The germline V gene encodes CDR1 MNHEY and CDR2 SMNVEV (reference sequence). Trimming left V 6 bases short and J 5 bases short, with 12 bases between. The chain's CDR3 is CASRRTRGDTQYF. CDR3 coding DNA: TGTGCCAGCAGACGAACCCGAGGAGATACGCAGTATTTT.

This chain joins TRBV27 and TRBJ2-1; 12 positions agree with TRBD2. J gave up 4 bases and V 5 bases, and 9 bases lay outside the gene matches. Germline lookup yields CDR1 MNHEY and CDR2 SMNVEV (reference sequence). This CDR3 contains 17 residues. CDR3 sequence: CASSPASGRAAYNEQFF. DNA for the CDR3: TGTGCCAGCAGTCCGGCTAGCGGGAGGGCCGCGTACAATGAGCAGTTCTTC.

V usage is TRBV6-5 and J usage is TRBJ2-3; D might be TRBD1 (5 bases). There are 12 residues in the CDR3. Germline V gene lookup returns CDR1 MNHEY and CDR2 SVGAGI. The V end lost 7 bases, the J end lost 2 bases, and 7 bases lay between the germline ends. The CDR3 loop is CASKGYTDTQYF. CDR3 DNA sequence: TGTGCCAGCAAGGGGTACACAGATACGCAGTATTTT.